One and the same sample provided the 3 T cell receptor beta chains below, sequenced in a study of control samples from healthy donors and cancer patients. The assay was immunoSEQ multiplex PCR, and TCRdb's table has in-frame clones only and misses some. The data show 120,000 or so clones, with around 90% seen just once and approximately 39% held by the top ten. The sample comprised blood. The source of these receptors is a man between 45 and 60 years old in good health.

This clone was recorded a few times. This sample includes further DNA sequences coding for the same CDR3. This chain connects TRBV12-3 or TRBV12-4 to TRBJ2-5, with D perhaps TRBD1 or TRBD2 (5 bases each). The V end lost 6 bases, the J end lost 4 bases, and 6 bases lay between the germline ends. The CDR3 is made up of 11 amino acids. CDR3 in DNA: TGTGCCAGCAGGAGGGGAGAGACCCAGTACTTC. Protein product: CASRRGETQYF.

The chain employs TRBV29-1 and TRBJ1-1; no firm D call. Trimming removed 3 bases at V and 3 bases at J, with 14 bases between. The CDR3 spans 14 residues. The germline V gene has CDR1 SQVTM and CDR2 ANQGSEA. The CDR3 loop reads CSVDKLDGYTEAFF. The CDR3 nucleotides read TGCAGCGTTGATAAACTGGACGGATACACTGAAGCTTTCTTT.

CDR3 sequence (DNA): TGCAGCGTTGAATTTGGGTTAGGAGGGCACACCATATATTTT. Translation gives CSVEFGLGGHTIYF. The V and J genes are TRBV29-1 and TRBJ1-3; D gene ambiguous. Trimming shortened V by 2 bases and J by 8 bases, and 16 bases separated the two germline ends. CDR1 SQVTM and CDR2 ANQGSEA come from the germline V gene. This CDR3 has 14 amino acids.